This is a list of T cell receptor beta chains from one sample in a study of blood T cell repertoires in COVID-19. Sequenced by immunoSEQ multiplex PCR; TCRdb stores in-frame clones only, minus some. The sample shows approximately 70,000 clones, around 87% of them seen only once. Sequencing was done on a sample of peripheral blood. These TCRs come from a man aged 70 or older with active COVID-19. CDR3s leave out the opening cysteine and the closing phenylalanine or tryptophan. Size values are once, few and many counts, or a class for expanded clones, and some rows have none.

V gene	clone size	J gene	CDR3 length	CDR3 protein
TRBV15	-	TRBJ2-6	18	ATSRSGTGAHRSGANVLT
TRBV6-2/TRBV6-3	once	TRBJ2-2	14	ASSSGGLPNTGELF
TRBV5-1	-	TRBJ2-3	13	ASSWAGVATDTQY
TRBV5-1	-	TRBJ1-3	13	ASSPGHLLGNTIY
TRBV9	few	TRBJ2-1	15	ASSPLAGHPSYNEQF
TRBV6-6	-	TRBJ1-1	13	ASEGGVGGNTEAF
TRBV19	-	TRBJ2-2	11	ASRVLATGELF
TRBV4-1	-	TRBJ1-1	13	ASSQGTGGNTEAF
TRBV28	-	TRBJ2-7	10	ASSLSHYEQY
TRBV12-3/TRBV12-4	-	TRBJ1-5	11	ASSSGGAGPQH
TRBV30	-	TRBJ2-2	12	AGRDRANTGELF
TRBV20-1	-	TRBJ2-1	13	SASQPAGPPREQF
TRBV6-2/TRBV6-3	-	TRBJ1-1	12	ASSYAPGWAEAF
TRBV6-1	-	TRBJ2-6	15	ASSEVLAGAGANVLT
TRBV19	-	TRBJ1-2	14	ASSPTGVVGRHGYT
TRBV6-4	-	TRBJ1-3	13	ASSDPRLSGNTIY
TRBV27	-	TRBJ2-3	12	ASSPGLSTDTQY
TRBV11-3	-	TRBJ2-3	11	ASLGRRTDTQY
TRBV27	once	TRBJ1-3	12	ASSFRGSGNTIY
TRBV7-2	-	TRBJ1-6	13	ASSPRGQLGSPLH
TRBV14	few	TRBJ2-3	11	ASSQSVGLGQY
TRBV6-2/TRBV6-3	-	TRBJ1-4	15	ASSYPAAGSANEKLF
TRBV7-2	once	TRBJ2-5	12	ASSPRTGAATQY
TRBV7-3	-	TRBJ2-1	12	ASSRGGANNEQF
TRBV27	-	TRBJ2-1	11	ASTLRGYNEQF
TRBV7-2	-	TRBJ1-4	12	ASSLEGAGEKLF
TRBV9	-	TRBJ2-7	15	ASSVAGIQGPQDEQY
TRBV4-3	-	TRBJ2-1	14	ASSQDWSSEYNEQF
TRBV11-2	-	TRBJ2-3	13	ASSSGLAGGGTQY
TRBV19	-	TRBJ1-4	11	ASSPGVNEKLF
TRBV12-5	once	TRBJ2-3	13	ASGNGGTSTDTQY